This TCR beta chain originates from a study of T cell changes during pregnancy in multiple sclerosis. CDR3 size: 16 residues. Trimming at V came to 6 bases and at J to 1 base, leaving 2 bases not matched to a gene. Germline V gene sequence: CDR1 MDHEN, CDR2 SYDVKM. Sequenced by immunoSEQ multiplex PCR; TCRdb stores in-frame clones only, minus some. The table lists about 60,000 clones, roughly 96% of them singletons. This clonotype originated in a female donor with multiple sclerosis, enrolled in a pregnancy study. The sample in question was CD8+ T cells from peripheral blood mononuclear cells, obtained after pregnancy. V gene TRBV28 combines with J gene TRBJ2-2, with 13 bases matching TRBD2. As DNA, the CDR3 is TGTGCCAGCAGCCGACTAGCGGGAGGGAACACCGGGGAGCTGTTTTTT. It yields the protein CASSRLAGGNTGELFF.